A selection of T cell receptor beta chains follows, all from one sample in a study of T-cell memory formation after mild COVID-19. TCRdb recomputed calls from the 5' RACE reads with MiXCR, one row per CDR3 protein. The repertoire consists of 100,000 to 150,000 distinct CDR3 sequences, with over 15% occurring once and the leading ten covering roughly 5%. The sequenced sample consisted of PBMCs or a T cell subset sorted from them (not recorded which). These receptors were collected from a man in his late teens or twenties who had mild COVID-19 (a few samples of this study predate the infection). Cell type and time point are not known. The CDR3 runs from the conserved cysteine through the conserved F or W. The D gene is left open where the match is weak.

D gene: -; V gene: TRBV12-3/TRBV12-4; CDR3 protein: CASSSPGVYNEQFF
D gene: -; V gene: TRBV7-9; CDR3 protein: CASSLGGADNSPLHF
D gene: -; V gene: TRBV6-5; CDR3 protein: CASSLSGQETQYF
D gene: -; V gene: TRBV23-1; CDR3 protein: CASSSGEQFF
D gene: TRBD2; V gene: TRBV20-1; CDR3 protein: CSARPSGGAREQYF
D gene: -; V gene: TRBV7-9; CDR3 protein: CASSLENQPQHF
D gene: -; V gene: TRBV7-2; CDR3 protein: CASRTRNTEAFF
D gene: TRBD2; V gene: TRBV18; CDR3 protein: CASSPRLAGANIQYF
D gene: -; V gene: TRBV4-3; CDR3 protein: CASSQDPVGAQYF
D gene: TRBD2; V gene: TRBV24-1; CDR3 protein: CATSPTLAGTTDTQYF
D gene: -; V gene: TRBV12-3/TRBV12-4; CDR3 protein: CASKLTRDRAYGYTF
D gene: -; V gene: TRBV29-1; CDR3 protein: CSASRGPQTGELFF
D gene: -; V gene: TRBV9; CDR3 protein: CASSVEGRDEQFF
D gene: TRBD2; V gene: TRBV5-1; CDR3 protein: CASWGIGSGVGYEQFF
D gene: -; V gene: TRBV5-1; CDR3 protein: CASSLGSPGLLSPLHF
D gene: -; V gene: TRBV6-5; CDR3 protein: CASSRETGTYNEQFF
D gene: TRBD1; V gene: TRBV7-2; CDR3 protein: CASSFGEQGATNEKLFF
D gene: TRBD1; V gene: TRBV5-1; CDR3 protein: CASSLDTGGGEKLFF
D gene: -; V gene: TRBV4-3; CDR3 protein: CASSPSENQPQHF
D gene: -; V gene: TRBV5-5; CDR3 protein: CASTIRGPGELFF
D gene: -; V gene: TRBV3-1; CDR3 protein: CASSQVSGVETQYF
D gene: TRBD1; V gene: TRBV20-1; CDR3 protein: CSAPDRALVAFF
D gene: TRBD1; V gene: TRBV7-2; CDR3 protein: CASSLVTGENYGYTF
D gene: -; V gene: TRBV18; CDR3 protein: CASSERMIAAGTDTQYF
D gene: TRBD2; V gene: TRBV7-2; CDR3 protein: CASSLRAGERGELFF
D gene: TRBD1; V gene: TRBV10-3; CDR3 protein: CATGQGGEKLFF
D gene: TRBD1; V gene: TRBV5-1; CDR3 protein: CASSLTGDQPQHF